The TCR beta chain under discussion was sequenced for a study of T cell responses to AZD1222 COVID-19 vaccine. Assay used: immunoSEQ multiplex PCR; TCRdb lists only in-frame clones, some missing. The table includes over 90,000 clones, 86% detected once. The V and J ends lost 0 bases and 0 bases, in that order; junction bases with no gene match: 5. There are 17 residues in the CDR3. Germline values: CDR1 LGHNA, CDR2 YNFKEQ. The chain couples TRBV4-2 to TRBJ2-7; 10 nucleotides agree with TRBD2. The sequenced sample was peripheral blood, obtained on day 0 of AZD1222 vaccination. This TCR came from an adult in good health. The CDR3 bases are TGTGCCAGCAGCCAAGAGGCTAGCGGGAGCCTCTCCTACGAGCAGTACTTC. Its translation is CASSQEASGSLSYEQYF.